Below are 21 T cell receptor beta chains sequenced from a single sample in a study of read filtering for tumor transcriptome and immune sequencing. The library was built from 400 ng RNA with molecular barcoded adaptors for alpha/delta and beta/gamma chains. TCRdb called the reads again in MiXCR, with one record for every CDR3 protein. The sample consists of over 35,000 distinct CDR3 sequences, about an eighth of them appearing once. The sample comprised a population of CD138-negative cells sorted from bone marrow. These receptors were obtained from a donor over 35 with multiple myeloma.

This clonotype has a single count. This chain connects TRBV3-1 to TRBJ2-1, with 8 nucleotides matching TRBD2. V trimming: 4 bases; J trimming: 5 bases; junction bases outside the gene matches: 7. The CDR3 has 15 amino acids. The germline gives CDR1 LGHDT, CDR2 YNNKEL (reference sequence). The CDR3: CASSLGTRGNNEQFF. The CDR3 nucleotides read TGTGCCAGCAGCCTAGGGACTAGGGGAAACAATGAGCAGTTCTTC.

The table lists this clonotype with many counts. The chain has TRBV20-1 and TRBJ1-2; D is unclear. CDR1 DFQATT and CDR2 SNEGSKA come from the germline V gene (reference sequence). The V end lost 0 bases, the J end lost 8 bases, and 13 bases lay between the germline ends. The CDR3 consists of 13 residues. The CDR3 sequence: CSARDSEPKGYTF. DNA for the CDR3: TGCAGTGCTAGAGATTCAGAGCCCAAAGGCTACACCTTC.

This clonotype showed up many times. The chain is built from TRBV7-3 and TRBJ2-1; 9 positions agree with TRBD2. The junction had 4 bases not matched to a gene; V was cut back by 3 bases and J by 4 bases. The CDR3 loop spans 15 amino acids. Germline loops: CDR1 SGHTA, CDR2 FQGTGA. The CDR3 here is CASSFGAGGYNEQFF. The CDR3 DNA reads TGTGCCAGCAGCTTTGGAGCGGGAGGTTACAATGAGCAGTTCTTC.

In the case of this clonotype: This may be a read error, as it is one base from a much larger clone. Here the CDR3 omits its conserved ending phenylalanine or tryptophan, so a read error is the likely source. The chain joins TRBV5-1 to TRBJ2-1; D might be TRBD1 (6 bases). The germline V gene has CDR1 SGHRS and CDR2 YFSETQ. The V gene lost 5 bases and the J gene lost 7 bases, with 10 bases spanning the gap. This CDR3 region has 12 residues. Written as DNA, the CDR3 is TGCGCCAGCAGTCAGGGGCGTAATGAGCAGTTCTTA. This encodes CASSQGRNEQFL.

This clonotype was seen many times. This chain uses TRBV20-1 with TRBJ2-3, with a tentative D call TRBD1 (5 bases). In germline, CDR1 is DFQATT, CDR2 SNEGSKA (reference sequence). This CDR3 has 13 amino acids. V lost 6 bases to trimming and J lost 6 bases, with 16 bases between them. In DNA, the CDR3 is TGCAGTGCCCGGGCCCAGGGAACCGATACGCAGTATTTT. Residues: CSARAQGTDTQYF.

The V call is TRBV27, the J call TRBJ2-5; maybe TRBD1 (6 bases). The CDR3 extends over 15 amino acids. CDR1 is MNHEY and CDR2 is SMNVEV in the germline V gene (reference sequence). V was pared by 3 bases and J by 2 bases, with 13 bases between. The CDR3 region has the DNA TGTGCCAGCAGTTTGTACAGGGAAAGGCAAGAGACCCAGTACTTC. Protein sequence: CASSLYRERQETQYF.

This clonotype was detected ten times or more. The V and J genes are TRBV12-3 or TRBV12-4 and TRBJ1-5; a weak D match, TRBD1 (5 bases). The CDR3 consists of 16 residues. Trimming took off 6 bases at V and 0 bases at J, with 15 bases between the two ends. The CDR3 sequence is CASSPRQPHSNQPQHF. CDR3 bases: TGTGCCAGCAGCCCCCGACAGCCCCATAGCAATCAGCCCCAGCATTTT.

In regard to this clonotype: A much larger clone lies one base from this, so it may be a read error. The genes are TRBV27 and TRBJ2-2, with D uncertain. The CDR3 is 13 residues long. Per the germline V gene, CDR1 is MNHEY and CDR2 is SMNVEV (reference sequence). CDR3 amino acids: CARSLGQTGELFF. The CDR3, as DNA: TGTGCCAGAAGTTTAGGCCAGACCGGGGAGCTGTTTTTT.

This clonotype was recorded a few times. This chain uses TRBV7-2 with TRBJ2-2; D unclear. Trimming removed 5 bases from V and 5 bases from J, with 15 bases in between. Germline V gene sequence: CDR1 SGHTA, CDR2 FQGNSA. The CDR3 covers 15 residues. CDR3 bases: TGTGCCAGCAGCCCACCAGCCTGGGGAACCGGGGAGCTGTTTTTT. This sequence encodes CASSPPAWGTGELFF.

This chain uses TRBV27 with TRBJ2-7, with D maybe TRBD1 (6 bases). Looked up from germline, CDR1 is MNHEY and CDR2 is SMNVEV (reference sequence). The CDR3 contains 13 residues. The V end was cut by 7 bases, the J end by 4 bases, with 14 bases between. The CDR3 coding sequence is TGTGCCAGCACGGGACATGGGGAGTACGAGCAGTACTTC. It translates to CASTGHGEYEQYF.

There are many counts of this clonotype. CDR3 sequence: CSVVGGVPGTQYF. The CDR3 DNA is TGCAGCGTTGTCGGCGGGGTACCGGGTACGCAGTATTTT. The chain has TRBV29-1 and TRBJ2-3, with a possible D match to TRBD2 (6 bases). Germline V CDR1 and CDR2: SQVTM, ANQGSEA. This CDR3 spans 13 amino acids. Trimming left V 4 bases short and J 8 bases short, with 16 bases between.

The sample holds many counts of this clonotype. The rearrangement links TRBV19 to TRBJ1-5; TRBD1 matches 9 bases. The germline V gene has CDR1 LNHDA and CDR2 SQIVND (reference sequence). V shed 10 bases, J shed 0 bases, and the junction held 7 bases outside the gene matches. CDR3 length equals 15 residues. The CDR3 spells CATRQGDFSNQPQHF. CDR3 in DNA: TGTGCCACCCGACAGGGGGATTTTAGCAATCAGCCCCAGCATTTT. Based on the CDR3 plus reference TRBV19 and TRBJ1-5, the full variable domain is DGGITQSPKYLFRKEGQNVTLSCEQNLNHDAMYWYRQDPGQGLRLIYYSQIVNDFQKGDIAEGYSVSREKKESFPLTVTSAQKNPTAFYLCATRQGDFSNQPQHFGDGTRLSIL.

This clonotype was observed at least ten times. As DNA, the CDR3 is TGTGCCAGCAGATTGACAGGGGGCCCCTCGCAAGAGACCCAGTACTTC. Translating gives CASRLTGGPSQETQYF. The rearrangement uses TRBV7-8 and TRBJ2-5; 10 nucleotides line up with TRBD1. The CDR3 covers 16 residues. In germline, CDR1 is SGHVS, CDR2 FQNEAQ. The trim removed 6 bases at V and 2 bases at J, leaving 9 bases unmatched.

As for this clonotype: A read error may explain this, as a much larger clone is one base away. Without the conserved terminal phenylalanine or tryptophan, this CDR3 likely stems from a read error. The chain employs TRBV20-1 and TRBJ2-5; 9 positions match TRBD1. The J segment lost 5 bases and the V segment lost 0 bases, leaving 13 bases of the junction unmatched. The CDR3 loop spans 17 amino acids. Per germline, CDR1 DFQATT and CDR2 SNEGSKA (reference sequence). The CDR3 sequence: CSAREKWGTGMWETQYC. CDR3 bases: TGCAGTGCTAGAGAGAAGTGGGGGACAGGGATGTGGGAGACCCAGTACTGC.

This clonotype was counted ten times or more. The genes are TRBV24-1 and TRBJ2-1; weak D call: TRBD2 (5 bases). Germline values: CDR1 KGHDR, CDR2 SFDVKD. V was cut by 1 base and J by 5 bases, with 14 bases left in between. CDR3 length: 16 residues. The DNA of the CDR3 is TGTGCCACCAGTGATTTTTCGGAAAAGGGAGACAATGAGCAGTTCTTC. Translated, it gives CATSDFSEKGDNEQFF.

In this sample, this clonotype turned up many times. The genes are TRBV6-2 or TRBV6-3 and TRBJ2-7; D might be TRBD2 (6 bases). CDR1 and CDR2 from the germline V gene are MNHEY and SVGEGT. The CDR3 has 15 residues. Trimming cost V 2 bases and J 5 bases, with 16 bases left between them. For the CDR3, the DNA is TGTGCCAGCAGTTACGCCGGGACTTCCCGACACGAGCAGTACTTC. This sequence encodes CASSYAGTSRHEQYF.

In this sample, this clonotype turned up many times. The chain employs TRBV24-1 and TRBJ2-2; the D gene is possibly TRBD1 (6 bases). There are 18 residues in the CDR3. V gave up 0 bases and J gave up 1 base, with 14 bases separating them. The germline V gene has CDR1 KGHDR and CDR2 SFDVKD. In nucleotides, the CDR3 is TGTGCCACCAGTGATTTGTTGTCCGTGACAGGGAACACCGGGGAGCTGTTTTTT. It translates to CATSDLLSVTGNTGELFF.

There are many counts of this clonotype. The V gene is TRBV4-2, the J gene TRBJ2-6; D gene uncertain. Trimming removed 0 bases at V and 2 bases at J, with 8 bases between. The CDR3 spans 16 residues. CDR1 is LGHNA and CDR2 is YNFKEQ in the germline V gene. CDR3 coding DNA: TGTGCCAGCAGCCAAGATAGACAACCTGGGGCCAACGTCCTGACTTTC. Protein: CASSQDRQPGANVLTF.

The CDR3 DNA sequence: TGCAGTGCTAGCCCCCCTGGCCTCCTTCCCCAGTACTTC. Translated, it gives CSASPPGLLPQYF. V usage is TRBV20-1 and J usage is TRBJ2-5; no clear D gene. Trimming left V 3 bases short and J 9 bases short, with 17 bases between. The CDR3 is 13 amino acids. CDR1 is DFQATT and CDR2 is SNEGSKA in the germline V gene (reference sequence).

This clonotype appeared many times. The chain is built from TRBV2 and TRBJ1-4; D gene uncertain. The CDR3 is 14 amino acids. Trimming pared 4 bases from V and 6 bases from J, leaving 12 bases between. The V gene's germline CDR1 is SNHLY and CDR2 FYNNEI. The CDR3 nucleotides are TGTGCCAGCAGTGTTTACACCAATCATGAAAAACTGTTTTTT. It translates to CASSVYTNHEKLFF. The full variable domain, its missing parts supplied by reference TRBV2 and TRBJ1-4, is EPEVTQTPSHQVTQMGQEVILRCVPISNHLYFYWYRQILGQKVEFLVSFYNNEISEKSEIFDDQFSVERPDGSNFTLKIRSTKLEDSAMYFCASSVYTNHEKLFFGSGTQLSVL.

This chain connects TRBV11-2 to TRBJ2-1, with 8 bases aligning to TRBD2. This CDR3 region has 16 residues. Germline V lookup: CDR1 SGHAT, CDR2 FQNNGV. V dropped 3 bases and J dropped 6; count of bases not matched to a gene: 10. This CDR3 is CASSFRTSGVVNEQFF. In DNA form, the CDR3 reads TGTGCCAGCAGCTTCAGAACTAGCGGCGTCGTCAATGAGCAGTTCTTC.